The 25 T cell receptor beta chains below were found in one sample sequenced in a study of blood T cell repertoires in COVID-19. Assay used: immunoSEQ multiplex PCR; TCRdb lists only in-frame clones, some missing. The data contain 50,000 to 55,000 clones, about nine tenths of them singletons. Sequenced: peripheral blood. These receptors originate from a man aged 45 to 65 with active COVID-19.

This CDR3 reads CASIAGTGTTDTQYF. CDR3 sequence (DNA): TGTGCCAGCATAGCCGGGACTGGCACCACAGATACGCAGTATTTT. This chain links TRBV5-4 with TRBJ2-3; tentatively, D is TRBD2 (6 bases). V shed 6 bases and J shed 2 bases, with 16 bases lying between them. The CDR3 extends over 15 amino acids. Germline V CDR1 and CDR2: SGHNT, YYREEE (reference sequence).

The chain carries TRBV6-2 or TRBV6-3 and TRBJ2-1; a possible D gene is TRBD1 (6 bases). V lost 2 bases and J lost 15, with 20 bases in between. Germline CDR1 reads MNHEY; CDR2 reads SVGEGT. This CDR3 region has 14 residues. The CDR3 reads CASSYGQGTRRGFF. The CDR3 region has the DNA TGTGCCAGCAGTTACGGCCAGGGGACCCGCCGGGGGTTCTTC.

This chain links TRBV2 with TRBJ2-1; 7 bases agree with TRBD1. The CDR3 is 13 amino acids. The trim removed 7 bases at V and 6 bases at J, leaving 6 bases unmatched. Germline CDR1 and CDR2: SNHLY and FYNNEI. The CDR3 sequence: CASKRGTANEQFF. In DNA, the CDR3 is TGTGCCAGCAAGCGAGGGACAGCCAATGAGCAGTTCTTC.

This chain uses TRBV12-3 or TRBV12-4 with TRBJ2-3; D possibly corresponds to TRBD1 (5 bases). The V gene lost 3 bases and the J gene lost 6 bases, with 10 bases spanning the gap. The CDR3 loop spans 13 amino acids. This chain's CDR3 is CASSFQGTDTQYF. CDR3 sequence (DNA): TGTGCCAGCAGTTTCCAGGGTACGGATACGCAGTATTTT.

The genes are TRBV29-1 and TRBJ1-3; perhaps TRBD1 as D (5 bases). The germline gives CDR1 SQVTM, CDR2 ANQGSEA. Trimming took 8 bases from V and 0 from J, leaving 14 bases between them. This CDR3 region has 14 residues. For the CDR3, the DNA is TGCAGCTCTTCAGGGAAGCTCTCTGGAAACACCATATATTTT. Its protein product is CSSSGKLSGNTIYF.

J is TRBJ2-3 and V is TRBV7-9; D may be TRBD2 (6 bases). This CDR3 region has 16 residues. Germline loops: CDR1 SEHNR, CDR2 FQNEAQ (reference sequence). The V gene lost 3 bases and the J gene lost 0 bases, with 13 bases spanning the gap. Here the CDR3 reads CASSLMGRGSTDTQYF. CDR3 coding DNA: TGTGCCAGCAGCTTGATGGGGCGGGGTAGCACAGATACGCAGTATTTT.

The chain links TRBV9 to TRBJ2-7; 13 bases align to TRBD2. The CDR3 is made up of 15 amino acids. Looked up from germline, CDR1 is SGDLS and CDR2 is YYNGEE. V gave up 3 bases and J gave up 4 bases; unmatched junction bases: 4. CDR3 region: CASSAGLAGVYEQYF. The CDR3 coding sequence is TGTGCCAGCAGCGCAGGACTAGCGGGAGTGTACGAGCAGTACTTC.

The chain employs TRBV15 and TRBJ1-1; TRBD1 aligns across 9 bases. Germline CDR1 is LNHNV and CDR2 is YYDKDF (reference sequence). The CDR3 covers 14 residues. V gave up 5 bases and J gave up 4 bases; unmatched junction bases: 5. CDR3 DNA sequence: TGTGCCACCAGCGACCGGGACAGGGTCACTGAAGCTTTCTTT. Translating gives CATSDRDRVTEAFF. The full variable domain, in which reference TRBV15 and TRBJ1-1 provide the parts outside the CDR3, is DAMVIQNPRYQVTQFGKPVTLSCSQTLNHNVMYWYQQKSSQAPKLLFHYYDKDFNNEADTPDNFQSRRPNTSFCFLDIRSPGLGDTAMYLCATSDRDRVTEAFFGQGTRLTVV.

This rearrangement joins TRBV6-2 or TRBV6-3 to TRBJ2-3; D not certain. The CDR3 loop spans 12 amino acids. Germline CDR1 reads MNHEY; CDR2 reads SVGEGT. The V end lost 2 bases, the J end lost 6 bases, and 6 bases lay between the germline ends. The CDR3 DNA reads TGTGCCAGCAGTTACACACAGGATACGCAGTATTTT. As protein: CASSYTQDTQYF.

The chain has TRBV7-9 and TRBJ2-3, with 9 bases that match TRBD2. J lost 3 bases, V lost 1 base, and 5 bases had no gene match. The length of the CDR3 is 16 residues. Germline CDR1 SEHNR, CDR2 FQNEAQ (reference sequence). This CDR3 is CASSLGASGATDTQYF. CDR3 in DNA: TGTGCCAGCAGCTTAGGGGCTAGCGGGGCGACAGATACGCAGTATTTT.

This chain joins TRBV30 and TRBJ2-7; 8 nucleotides align to TRBD1. Germline CDR1 and CDR2: GTSNPN and SVGIG (reference sequence). V was pared by 2 bases and J by 4 bases, with 7 bases of the junction left unmatched. The CDR3 contains 14 residues. This chain's CDR3 is CAWSSGRGPYEQYF. CDR3 nucleotides: TGTGCCTGGAGTAGTGGCAGGGGGCCTTACGAGCAGTACTTC.

The CDR3 spells CASSPRDSPSTDTQYF. CDR3 nucleotides: TGTGCCAGCAGCCCGAGGGACAGTCCTAGCACAGATACGCAGTATTTT. V is TRBV9 and J is TRBJ2-3, with 7 bases lining up with TRBD1. Germline-derived CDR1 and CDR2 are SGDLS and YYNGEE. This CDR3 has 16 amino acids. Losses at the gene ends were 4 bases for V and 0 bases for J; bases not matched to a gene: 8. The full variable domain, completed using reference TRBV9 and TRBJ2-3, is DSGVTQTPKHLITATGQRVTLRCSPRSGDLSVYWYQQSLDQGLQFLIQYYNGEERAKGNILERFSAQQFPDLHSELNLSSLELGDSALYFCASSPRDSPSTDTQYFGPGTRLTVL.

This chain uses TRBV6-2 or TRBV6-3 with TRBJ2-7; the D gene is possibly TRBD1 (5 bases). The V end was cut by 4 bases, the J end by 2 bases, with 12 bases between. CDR3 length: 14 residues. CDR1 MNHEY and CDR2 SVGEGT come from the germline V gene. The CDR3 protein is CASSLETDTYEQYF. In DNA form, the CDR3 reads TGTGCCAGCAGTTTAGAGACAGATACCTACGAGCAGTACTTC.

V and J are TRBV6-5 and TRBJ1-6; TRBD1 matches at 7 bases. The CDR3 runs to 15 residues. Germline trimming cut 2 bases from V and 9 bases from J; bases unmatched to any gene: 7. The germline V gene has CDR1 MNHEY and CDR2 SVGAGI. CDR3 region: CASSYEGARGSPLHF. Here the CDR3 DNA reads TGTGCCAGCAGTTACGAGGGGGCGCGGGGTTCACCCCTCCACTTT.

This clone came up a few times. CDR3 region: CASSYGRGSYEQYF. CDR3 in DNA: TGTGCCAGCAGTTACGGTCGGGGATCCTACGAGCAGTACTTC. This rearrangement joins TRBV6-5 to TRBJ2-7, with a possible D match to TRBD2 (5 bases). The CDR3 sequence is 14 residues long. Trimming removed 2 bases from V and 1 base from J, with 9 bases in between. CDR1 is MNHEY, CDR2 SVGAGI, per germline.

The chain carries TRBV6-1 and TRBJ2-2; D might be TRBD1 (5 bases). The CDR3 is made up of 17 amino acids. V was pared by 4 bases and J by 6 bases, with 21 bases between. CDR1 and CDR2 from the germline V gene are MNHNS and SASEGT. The CDR3: CASSGYRIGPIAGELFF. The CDR3, as DNA: TGTGCCAGCAGTGGCTACAGGATCGGTCCGATCGCCGGGGAGCTGTTTTTT.

The rearrangement links TRBV7-9 to TRBJ2-7; weak D call: TRBD1 (5 bases). V was trimmed by 5 bases and J by 3 bases, leaving 14 bases between them. This CDR3 is 14 amino acids long. Germline V gene data show CDR1 as SEHNR and CDR2 as FQNEAQ (reference sequence). CDR3 amino acids: CASSHAQAFYEQYF. In DNA form, the CDR3 reads TGTGCCAGCAGCCATGCACAGGCTTTCTACGAGCAGTACTTC.

This clone was observed a handful of times. V gene TRBV25-1 combines with J gene TRBJ1-5; D unresolved. The CDR3 contains 14 residues. Trimming shortened V by 1 base and J by 5 bases, and 9 bases separated the two germline ends. Germline assignment: CDR1 MGHDK and CDR2 SYGVNS. The CDR3 sequence: CASSESSGYQPQHF. Written as DNA, the CDR3 is TGTGCCAGCAGTGAATCGTCCGGGTATCAGCCCCAGCATTTT. Full variable domain (remainder filled in from reference TRBV25-1 and TRBJ1-5): EADIYQTPRYLVIGTGKKITLECSQTMGHDKMYWYQQDPGMELHLIHYSYGVNSTEKGDLSSESTVSRIRTEHFPLTLESARPSHTSQYLCASSESSGYQPQHFGDGTRLSIL.

This clone showed up just once. The chain joins TRBV5-1 to TRBJ1-2, with 9 bases aligning to TRBD1. Germline-derived CDR1 and CDR2 are SGHRS and YFSETQ. This CDR3 has 16 amino acids. V gave up 7 bases and J gave up 2 bases; unmatched junction bases: 12. CDR3 sequence reads: CASAPNPGQGNYGYTF. DNA for the CDR3: TGCGCCAGCGCCCCCAACCCCGGACAGGGGAACTATGGCTACACCTTC.

The chain uses TRBV5-4 and TRBJ1-6; D remains ambiguous. Germline V gene sequence: CDR1 SGHNT, CDR2 YYREEE (reference sequence). Trimming stripped 7 bases from V and 5 bases from J, with 16 bases between. The CDR3 length is 15 residues. The DNA for the CDR3 is TGTGCCAGCGGCGAGGGTCGGATGGATAATTCACCCCTCCACTTT. This gives the protein CASGEGRMDNSPLHF.

V and J are TRBV19 and TRBJ2-7; D may be TRBD2 (7 bases). The CDR3 covers 15 residues. Germline CDR1 LNHDA, CDR2 SQIVND (reference sequence). Trimming removed 3 bases from V and 3 bases from J, with 15 bases in between. This CDR3 reads CASSIPGGGNYEQYF. CDR3 nucleotide sequence: TGTGCCAGTAGTATCCCTGGCGGGGGCAACTACGAGCAGTACTTC.

V usage is TRBV6-5 and J usage is TRBJ1-1; D may be TRBD1 (6 bases). Trimming stripped 5 bases from V and 0 bases from J, with 10 bases between. CDR3 size: 14 residues. CDR1 and CDR2 from the germline V gene are MNHEY and SVGAGI. CDR3 sequence (DNA): TGTGCCAGCAGTCCGGGACACCTGAACACTGAAGCTTTCTTT. As protein: CASSPGHLNTEAFF.

This CDR3 reads CASSSQGNYNSPLHF. The CDR3 nucleotides read TGTGCCAGCAGCTCACAGGGGAACTATAATTCACCCCTCCACTTT. The V gene is TRBV7-8, the J gene TRBJ1-6; 7 bases line up with TRBD1. The trim removed 4 bases at V and 3 bases at J, leaving 3 bases unmatched. Germline V CDR1 and CDR2: SGHVS, FQNEAQ. The CDR3 length is 15 residues.

The chain has TRBV3-1 (or the pseudogene TRBV3-2) and TRBJ1-2; D is ambiguous. Germline loops: CDR1 LGHDT, CDR2 YNNKEL (reference sequence). The CDR3 runs to 13 residues. V was shortened by 1 base and J by 8 bases, with 11 bases between the two germline ends. The CDR3 protein is CASSQGRAGGYTF. CDR3 coding DNA: TGTGCCAGCAGCCAAGGACGAGCGGGCGGCTACACCTTC.

The CDR3: CASSGGQGSINEKLFF. The CDR3, as DNA: TGTGCCAGCAGTGGGGGACAGGGCTCAATTAATGAAAAACTGTTTTTT. The rearrangement links TRBV6-1 to TRBJ1-4; 9 nucleotides agree with TRBD1. With V trimmed by 4 bases and J by 4 bases, 7 bases remained unmatched. Germline V gives CDR1 MNHNS, CDR2 SASEGT. The CDR3 spans 16 residues.